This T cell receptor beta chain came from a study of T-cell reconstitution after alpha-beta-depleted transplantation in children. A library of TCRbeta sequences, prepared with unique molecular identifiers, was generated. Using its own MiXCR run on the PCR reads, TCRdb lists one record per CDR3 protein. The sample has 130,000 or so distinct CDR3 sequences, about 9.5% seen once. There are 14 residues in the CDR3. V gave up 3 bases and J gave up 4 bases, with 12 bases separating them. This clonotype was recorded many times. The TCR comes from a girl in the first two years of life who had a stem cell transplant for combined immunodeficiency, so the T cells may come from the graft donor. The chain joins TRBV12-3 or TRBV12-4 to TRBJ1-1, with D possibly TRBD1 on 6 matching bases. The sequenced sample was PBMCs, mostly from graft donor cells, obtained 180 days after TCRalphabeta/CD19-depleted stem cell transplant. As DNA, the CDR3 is TGTGCCAGCAGTTTTCGACAGGCGGTCACTGAAGCTTTCTTT. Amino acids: CASSFRQAVTEAFF.